These 26 T cell receptor beta chains were sequenced from one sample in a study of blood T cell repertoires in COVID-19. Sequenced by immunoSEQ multiplex PCR; TCRdb stores in-frame clones only, minus some. Altogether more than 150,000 clones are present, about 86% being singletons, with the ten largest covering 0.85% to 0.95%. The sequencing sample was made of peripheral blood. Every receptor here comes from a woman aged 18 to 35 who had recovered from COVID-19.

This rearrangement joins TRBV7-8 to TRBJ1-2, with D uncertain. The CDR3 consists of 13 residues. Trimming took 0 bases from V and 5 from J, leaving 7 bases between them. Germline assignment: CDR1 SGHVS and CDR2 FQNEAQ. CDR3 sequence: CASSLAPRYGYTF. CDR3 nucleotides: TGTGCCAGCAGCTTAGCCCCGAGATATGGCTACACCTTC.

The J gene is TRBJ2-5, the V gene TRBV15; D is unresolved. Germline values: CDR1 LNHNV, CDR2 YYDKDF (reference sequence). V was clipped by 0 bases and J by 0 bases, with 8 bases between them. This CDR3 has 15 residues. The CDR3 nucleotides are TGTGCCACCAGCAGAGAGTTCCAGTACCAAGAGACCCAGTACTTC. This translates into CATSREFQYQETQYF. The full variable domain, in which reference TRBV15 and TRBJ2-5 provide the parts outside the CDR3, is DAMVIQNPRYQVTQFGKPVTLSCSQTLNHNVMYWYQQKSSQAPKLLFHYYDKDFNNEADTPDNFQSRRPNTSFCFLDIRSPGLGDTAMYLCATSREFQYQETQYFGPGTRLLVL.

The chain employs TRBV24-1 and TRBJ2-1; 7 bases are a match to TRBD2. The junction had 7 bases not matched to a gene; V was cut back by 10 bases and J by 5 bases. Germline loops: CDR1 KGHDR, CDR2 SFDVKD. The CDR3 totals 13 residues. Written as DNA, the CDR3 is TGTGCCACTTCTAGCGGAGGGGACAATGAGCAGTTCTTC. It is translated as CATSSGGDNEQFF.

The J gene is TRBJ2-1, the V gene TRBV19; 12 nucleotides agree with TRBD2. The V gene end was trimmed by 1 base and the J gene end by 9 bases; junction bases not matched to a gene: 10. Germline lookup yields CDR1 LNHDA and CDR2 SQIVND (reference sequence). This CDR3 has 17 residues. The CDR3: CASSIVMAGLAGVEQFF. The CDR3 DNA reads as TGTGCCAGTAGTATAGTAATGGCGGGACTAGCGGGCGTTGAGCAGTTCTTC.

The V gene is TRBV5-1, the J gene TRBJ1-1; TRBD1 matches at 9 bases. V shed 5 bases, J shed 1 base, and the junction held 6 bases outside the gene matches. Per the germline V gene, CDR1 is SGHRS and CDR2 is YFSETQ. The CDR3 extends over 15 amino acids. The CDR3 sequence: CASRLPGQGNTEAFF. The CDR3 DNA reads TGCGCCAGCAGACTACCGGGACAGGGGAACACTGAAGCTTTCTTT.

This clone was recorded a few times. The rearrangement joins TRBV3-1 (or the pseudogene TRBV3-2) to TRBJ2-5; D is possibly TRBD1 (6 bases). V was shortened by 2 bases and J by 5 bases, with 12 bases between the two germline ends. The CDR3 consists of 14 residues. CDR1 LGHDT and CDR2 YNNKEL come from the germline V gene (reference sequence). The CDR3, as DNA: TGTGCCAGCAGCCAACCTGGGCAGGGGGAGACCCAGTACTTC. It encodes CASSQPGQGETQYF.

This chain uses TRBV11-1 with TRBJ2-5, with D possibly matching TRBD2 (5 bases). The V gene's germline CDR1 is SGHAT and CDR2 FQDESV (reference sequence). The length of the CDR3 is 14 residues. Trimming took off 1 base at V and 6 bases at J, with 12 bases between the two ends. The CDR3 DNA follows: TGTGCCAGCAGCTTAGGACCCCTCGGGAAGACCCAGTACTTC. This codes for CASSLGPLGKTQYF.

The CDR3 DNA is TGCGCCAGCAGCCAAGGACGGCCAACTAAAGCTTTCTTT. Its protein is CASSQGRPTKAFF. The chain employs TRBV4-1 and TRBJ1-1; D remains ambiguous. In germline, CDR1 is MGHRA, CDR2 YSYEKL. This CDR3 region has 13 residues. V lost 1 base to trimming and J lost 9 bases, with 12 bases between them.

The chain links TRBV5-6 to TRBJ1-2; D is ambiguous. Germline values: CDR1 SGHDT, CDR2 YYEEEE. The length of the CDR3 is 13 residues. V was shortened by 2 bases and J by 8 bases, with 13 bases between the two germline ends. The CDR3 DNA sequence: TGTGCCAGCAGCTTCGGAGGCGCGGAGGGCTACACCTTC. Translated: CASSFGGAEGYTF.

The V gene is TRBV5-4, the J gene TRBJ2-1; the D is unclear. V was shortened by 6 bases and J by 7 bases, with 20 bases between the two germline ends. CDR1 and CDR2 from the germline V gene are SGHNT and YYREEE (reference sequence). CDR3 length: 15 residues. The CDR3: CASNTKWADLNEQFF. DNA for the CDR3: TGTGCCAGCAACACAAAATGGGCCGATTTGAATGAGCAGTTCTTC.

V and J are TRBV4-1 and TRBJ1-2; D ambiguous. Germline V CDR1 and CDR2: MGHRA, YSYEKL. The CDR3 totals 12 residues. Trimming pared 2 bases from V and 4 bases from J, leaving 5 bases between. CDR3 coding DNA: TGCGCCAGCAGCCAAAACAGCTATGGCTACACCTTC. Amino acid sequence: CASSQNSYGYTF.

V and J are TRBV19 and TRBJ1-2, with 8 positions matching TRBD1. The CDR3 is 13 residues long. The germline V gene encodes CDR1 LNHDA and CDR2 SQIVND (reference sequence). J gave up 8 bases and V 4 bases, and 6 bases lay outside the gene matches. The CDR3 protein is CASSTDRVGGYTF. CDR3 nucleotide sequence: TGTGCCAGTAGTACGGACAGGGTTGGCGGCTACACCTTC.

The chain links TRBV19 to TRBJ1-2; a possible D gene is TRBD1 (5 bases). CDR3 length equals 13 residues. Germline assignment: CDR1 LNHDA and CDR2 SQIVND (reference sequence). V lost 8 bases and J lost 5, with 15 bases in between. The CDR3 nucleotides read TGTGCCAGTTCCGACAGTCTTCTTTATGGCTACACCTTC. Translation gives CASSDSLLYGYTF.

V gene TRBV6-1 combines with J gene TRBJ2-5; D is possibly TRBD2 (5 bases). The CDR3 has 14 residues. V lost 0 bases and J lost 5, with 10 bases in between. The germline V gene encodes CDR1 MNHNS and CDR2 SASEGT. This CDR3 reads CASSEAPSRETQYF. The CDR3 region has the DNA TGTGCCAGCAGTGAAGCCCCTAGCAGGGAGACCCAGTACTTC.

The chain is built from TRBV6-2 or TRBV6-3 and TRBJ2-5; TRBD1 aligns across 9 bases. Germline V gives CDR1 MNHEY, CDR2 SVGEGT. The CDR3 totals 16 residues. V trimming: 5 bases; J trimming: 0 bases; junction bases outside the gene matches: 7. CDR3 in DNA: TGTGCCAGCAGTAAGGGACAGGGCCATAACCAAGAGACCCAGTACTTC. As protein: CASSKGQGHNQETQYF.

V is TRBV6-2 or TRBV6-3 and J is TRBJ2-7; 11 positions agree with TRBD2. The CDR3 has 17 residues. Looked up from germline, CDR1 is MNHEY and CDR2 is SVGEGT. The ends lost 6 bases at V and 4 bases at J; junction bases unmatched: 14. CDR3 bases: TGTGCCAGCAGCACCCGAACTAGCGGGAGCCTACCGTACGAGCAGTACGTC. This sequence encodes CASSTRTSGSLPYEQYV.

The V gene is TRBV10-3, the J gene TRBJ1-1; a weak D match, TRBD1 (6 bases). V gave up 11 bases and J gave up 6 bases, with 19 bases separating them. Looked up from germline, CDR1 is ENHRY and CDR2 is SYGVKD. The CDR3 contains 13 residues. The CDR3 is CAHQAGVLSEAFF. The CDR3 nucleotides are TGTGCCCACCAGGCAGGGGTTTTGTCTGAAGCTTTCTTT.

This chain connects TRBV29-1 to TRBJ1-4; 8 bases map to TRBD1. V gave up 4 bases and J gave up 8 bases; unmatched junction bases: 9. The germline V gene has CDR1 SQVTM and CDR2 ANQGSEA. This CDR3 spans 14 amino acids. CDR3 amino acids: CSVAADREVEKLFF. The CDR3 coding sequence is TGCAGCGTTGCAGCGGACAGGGAGGTCGAAAAACTGTTTTTT.

The chain recombines TRBV24-1 with TRBJ1-1; weak D call: TRBD1 (5 bases). The V gene's germline CDR1 is KGHDR and CDR2 SFDVKD. This CDR3 is 13 amino acids long. The V and J ends lost 3 bases and 5 bases respectively, with 9 bases between them. The CDR3, as DNA: TGTGCCACCAGTGATAATGGGGGGACTGAAGCTTTCTTT. Amino acids: CATSDNGGTEAFF.

The rearrangement joins TRBV25-1 to TRBJ1-6, with TRBD1 identical over 12 bases. The germline V gene encodes CDR1 MGHDK and CDR2 SYGVNS. V was pared by 11 bases and J by 10 bases, with 12 bases of the junction left unmatched. The CDR3 loop spans 15 amino acids. CDR3 DNA sequence: TGTGCCGCCGGGACAGGGGGCGAGCTCTACTCACCCCTCCACTTT. Translation: CAAGTGGELYSPLHF.

CDR3 region: CASSGDRGPQETQYF. As DNA, the CDR3 is TGTGCCAGTTCAGGAGACAGGGGTCCCCAAGAGACCCAGTACTTC. V and J are TRBV19 and TRBJ2-5; 8 nucleotides match TRBD1. The CDR3 extends over 15 amino acids. In germline, CDR1 is LNHDA, CDR2 SQIVND (reference sequence). After removal of 8 bases from V and 1 base from J, the junction contained 9 bases not matched to a gene.

The chain joins TRBV23-1 to TRBJ2-1; D is possibly TRBD2 (5 bases). TRBV23-1 is an ORF for which the function is uncertain. The CDR3 is 15 amino acids. V gave up 3 bases and J gave up 7 bases, with 16 bases separating them. DNA for the CDR3: TGCGCCAGCAGTCACTCGTCCTCGACTAATAATGAGCAGTTCTTC. This gives the protein CASSHSSSTNNEQFF.

The chain recombines TRBV5-4 with TRBJ1-2; D not certain. CDR1 and CDR2 from the germline V gene are SGHNT and YYREEE (reference sequence). The CDR3 has 12 amino acids. Between the trimmed V and J ends, which lost 0 bases and 6 bases, there was a span of 6 bases. Written as DNA, the CDR3 is TGTGCCAGCAGCTTGGACGCGGATGGCTACACCTTC. It specifies CASSLDADGYTF.

This rearrangement joins TRBV29-1 to TRBJ2-3; TRBD2 aligns across 7 bases. V lost 1 base, J lost 6 bases, and 10 bases stayed unmatched. Germline assignment: CDR1 SQVTM and CDR2 ANQGSEA. This CDR3 has 15 residues. CDR3 coding DNA: TGCAGCGTTGAAGCCTTTGGGGGGGGGATGGATACGCAGTATTTT. It is translated as CSVEAFGGGMDTQYF.

The chain carries TRBV19 and TRBJ2-1, with a weak D call TRBD2 (5 bases). With 0 bases removed from V and 2 bases from J, the gap between germline ends came to 8 bases. From germline, CDR1 is LNHDA and CDR2 SQIVND (reference sequence). The CDR3 spans 15 residues. The CDR3 reads CASSIEGRTYNEQFF. The CDR3 coding sequence is TGTGCCAGTAGTATAGAAGGGAGAACCTACAATGAGCAGTTCTTC.

The chain recombines TRBV7-2 with TRBJ2-5, with TRBD1 matching 7 bases. Germline CDR1 and CDR2: SGHTA and FQGNSA. Losses at the gene ends were 5 bases for V and 3 bases for J; bases not matched to a gene: 6. The CDR3 totals 14 residues. CDR3 in amino acids: CASSPAGTEETQYF. CDR3 nucleotides: TGTGCCAGCAGCCCCGCCGGGACAGAAGAGACCCAGTACTTC.